These 20 T cell receptor beta chains were sequenced from one sample in a study of shared clonotypes between healthy human individuals. Produced via immunoSEQ multiplex PCR; TCRdb's table is partial and in-frame only. The sample includes about 960,000 clones, around 80% of them seen just once. Sequenced input: memory CD4+ T cells sorted from blood. The subset is: CD45RA-negative fraction. These receptors originate from a man younger than 35 in good health.

The V gene is TRBV6-1, the J gene TRBJ1-4; D is undetermined. The CDR3 runs 16 residues. In germline, CDR1 is MNHNS, CDR2 SASEGT. V shed 2 bases and J shed 3 bases, with 13 bases lying between them. The CDR3 coding sequence is TGTGCCAGCAGTGAATCCAGGTTCGTTCCTAATGAAAAACTGTTTTTT. This encodes CASSESRFVPNEKLFF.

The gene calls are TRBV9 and TRBJ2-2; no clear D gene. The V gene's germline CDR1 is SGDLS and CDR2 YYNGEE. The CDR3 totals 12 residues. Trimming pared 5 bases from V and 0 bases from J, leaving 2 bases between. CDR3 bases: TGTGCCAGCAGGTCGAACACCGGGGAGCTGTTTTTT. Its protein is CASRSNTGELFF.

J is TRBJ1-1 and V is TRBV7-9; D is ambiguous. There are 13 residues in the CDR3. Germline V gene lookup returns CDR1 SEHNR and CDR2 FQNEAQ (reference sequence). Trimming removed 6 bases at V and 1 base at J, with 9 bases between. CDR3 coding DNA: TGTGCCAGCAGTGACGGCTCGAACACTGAAGCTTTCTTT. This sequence encodes CASSDGSNTEAFF.

Here the CDR3 reads CASSPQDRVAGELFF. The CDR3, as DNA: TGTGCCAGCAGTCCCCAGGACAGGGTGGCCGGGGAGCTGTTTTTT. This chain uses TRBV6-6 with TRBJ2-2, with 8 bases aligning to TRBD1. This CDR3 has 15 residues. V dropped 5 bases and J dropped 6; count of bases not matched to a gene: 8. CDR1 and CDR2 (germline): MNHNY, SVGAGI (reference sequence).

The CDR3 is CASTGGATYEQYF. In nucleotides, the CDR3 is TGTGCCAGCACCGGGGGAGCAACCTACGAGCAGTACTTC. The V and J genes are TRBV6-5 and TRBJ2-7, with D perhaps TRBD2 (6 bases). The V end lost 7 bases, the J end lost 2 bases, and 12 bases lay between the germline ends. The CDR3 has 13 residues. Germline CDR1 is MNHEY and CDR2 is SVGAGI.

The chain combines TRBV5-1 with TRBJ2-7, with a possible D match to TRBD2 (5 bases). With 0 bases removed from V and 7 bases from J, the gap between germline ends came to 11 bases. The germline CDR1 and CDR2 sequences are SGHRS and YFSETQ. The CDR3 is 13 amino acids. The CDR3 bases are TGCGCCAGCAGCTTGGAGGGAGCGTGGGAGCAGTACTTC. This gives the protein CASSLEGAWEQYF.

For this clone: In the same sample, other DNA sequences code for this CDR3. This rearrangement joins TRBV5-4 to TRBJ1-6, with D possibly TRBD1 on 5 matching bases. With 2 bases removed from V and 7 bases from J, the gap between germline ends came to 7 bases. CDR3 size: 13 residues. Germline loops: CDR1 SGHNT, CDR2 YYREEE (reference sequence). Written as DNA, the CDR3 is TGTGCCAGCAGCTTAGGGGAAAATTCACCCCTCCACTTT. Translation: CASSLGENSPLHF.

The V and J genes are TRBV4-2 and TRBJ2-5, with 15 nucleotides matching TRBD2. V lost 5 bases to trimming and J lost 3 bases; unmatched junction nucleotides: 13. The CDR3 is 19 amino acids. Germline loops: CDR1 LGHNA, CDR2 YNFKEQ. CDR3 amino acids: CASSSWTSGGAGGKETQYF. The CDR3 DNA reads TGTGCCAGCAGCTCGTGGACTAGCGGGGGGGCTGGGGGAAAAGAGACCCAGTACTTC.

The chain is built from TRBV27 and TRBJ2-2, with TRBD2 as a possible D gene (7 bases). The germline V gene has CDR1 MNHEY and CDR2 SMNVEV (reference sequence). Trimming removed 4 bases at V and 4 bases at J, with 13 bases between. There are 15 residues in the CDR3. CDR3 residues: CASSSGGAPTGELFF. CDR3 nucleotide sequence: TGTGCCAGCAGTTCGGGGGGCGCTCCCACCGGGGAGCTGTTTTTT.

This clone occurred a few times. This chain joins TRBV19 and TRBJ2-2; possible D gene TRBD1, 6 bases. CDR3 length equals 16 residues. V was trimmed by 10 bases and J by 8 bases, leaving 26 bases between them. Germline V gives CDR1 LNHDA, CDR2 SQIVND (reference sequence). CDR3 nucleotide sequence: TGTGCCACCAAACCTTACAGGGCCTTTGCTCCAGGGGAGCTGTTTTTT. It encodes CATKPYRAFAPGELFF.

V is TRBV5-1 and J is TRBJ2-3; 10 bases are a match to TRBD2. Trimming at V came to 0 bases and at J to 6 bases, leaving 7 bases not matched to a gene. Germline CDR1 is SGHRS and CDR2 is YFSETQ. The CDR3 spans 16 residues. Here the CDR3 DNA reads TGCGCCAGCAGCTTGGAAGAGCGGGGGGGCCCGGATACGCAGTATTTT. Amino acid sequence: CASSLEERGGPDTQYF.

As regards this clone: This may stem from a read error, because a much larger clone lies one nucleotide away. V and J are TRBV7-8 and TRBJ2-3; no clear D gene. The CDR3 extends over 11 amino acids. Germline V gene sequence: CDR1 SGHVS, CDR2 FQNEAQ. V was cut by 5 bases and J by 2 bases, with 2 bases left in between. In nucleotides, the CDR3 is TGTGCCAGCAGCCCCACAGATACGCAGTATTTT. Translating it yields CASSPTDTQYF.

The rearrangement joins TRBV5-1 to TRBJ2-6, with TRBD2 as a possible D gene (5 bases). Germline values: CDR1 SGHRS, CDR2 YFSETQ. V lost 0 bases and J lost 1, with 11 bases in between. The CDR3 totals 17 residues. CDR3 loop: CASSLAPPGSGANVLTF. Here the CDR3 DNA reads TGCGCCAGCAGCTTGGCTCCTCCGGGATCTGGGGCCAACGTCCTGACTTTC.

The CDR3 sequence is CASSLDGTGWETQYF. CDR3 nucleotide sequence: TGCGCCAGCAGCTTGGATGGGACAGGGTGGGAAACCCAGTACTTC. The chain employs TRBV5-1 and TRBJ2-5, with TRBD1 matching over 9 bases. Looked up from germline, CDR1 is SGHRS and CDR2 is YFSETQ. The CDR3 length is 15 residues. V lost 0 bases, J lost 8 bases, and 8 bases stayed unmatched.

The rearrangement links TRBV11-2 to TRBJ2-2; D might be TRBD2 (6 bases). Germline lookup yields CDR1 SGHAT and CDR2 FQNNGV. This CDR3 is built from 14 residues. Trimming pared 5 bases from V and 5 bases from J, leaving 12 bases between. The CDR3 DNA follows: TGTGCCAGCAGCCCAGGGACTTCAACCGGGGAGCTGTTTTTT. Translation gives CASSPGTSTGELFF.

The rearrangement joins TRBV9 to TRBJ2-2, with a tentative D call TRBD2 (5 bases). V gave up 3 bases and J gave up 6 bases, with 12 bases separating them. CDR1 SGDLS and CDR2 YYNGEE come from the germline V gene. The length of the CDR3 is 14 residues. The CDR3 DNA follows: TGTGCCAGCAGCGGCCAACTAGGACCCGGGGAGCTGTTTTTT. This encodes CASSGQLGPGELFF.

This clone occurred once. The chain recombines TRBV19 with TRBJ1-6; D not resolved. This CDR3 spans 17 amino acids. Per the germline V gene, CDR1 is LNHDA and CDR2 is SQIVND (reference sequence). V was cut by 3 bases and J by 0 bases, with 12 bases left in between. CDR3 bases: TGTGCCAGTAGTATCCGAGCTTACAGCTCCTATAATTCACCCCTCCACTTT. Its protein product is CASSIRAYSSYNSPLHF.

This clone has a handful of counts. The chain employs TRBV6-6 and TRBJ2-7; D uncertain. The V end was cut by 0 bases, the J end by 0 bases, with 9 bases between. The CDR3 contains 15 residues. Germline V gene sequence: CDR1 MNHNY, CDR2 SVGAGI (reference sequence). The CDR3 sequence is CASSYSAVSSYEQYF. The CDR3 bases are TGTGCCAGCAGTTACTCCGCGGTAAGCTCCTACGAGCAGTACTTC.

The V gene is TRBV5-6, the J gene TRBJ2-7; D possibly corresponds to TRBD2 (5 bases). Germline lookup yields CDR1 SGHDT and CDR2 YYEEEE. Trimming stripped 0 bases from V and 4 bases from J, with 11 bases between. The CDR3 contains 14 residues. CDR3 coding DNA: TGTGCCAGCAGCTTGGCTCTTAGCGCATACGAGCAGTACTTC. It is translated as CASSLALSAYEQYF.

As for this clone: Other DNA sequences within the sample encode an identical CDR3. V and J are TRBV5-1 and TRBJ1-1, with TRBD1 as a possible D gene (5 bases). CDR1 and CDR2 (germline): SGHRS, YFSETQ. The V end was cut by 3 bases, the J end by 1 base, with 7 bases between. The CDR3 is 13 residues long. In nucleotides, the CDR3 is TGCGCCAGCAGCTACGGACAGAACACTGAAGCTTTCTTT. Amino acids: CASSYGQNTEAFF.